The 19 T cell receptor beta chains reported below all come from one sample, sequenced in a study of metastatic and nonmetastatic thyroid tumors. There were no patients who had received any treatment before thyroid surgery. TCRdb redid the clone calls on the PCR reads using MiXCR. The sample consists of 30,000 to 35,000 clones, about 40% of them appearing once. The sample taken for sequencing was tumor tissue. The receptors shown here come from a female donor with papillary thyroid cancer or a benign thyroid nodule (not recorded which). Some clones in this sample may be carry-over from other donors' samples.

The chain uses TRBV7-6 and TRBJ2-5; no definite D call. V lost 5 bases, J lost 5 bases, and 21 bases lay in between. Looked up from germline, CDR1 is SGHVS and CDR2 is FNYEAQ. This CDR3 has 16 residues. The CDR3, as DNA: TGTGCCAGCAGCAAATACACCGGGTCACCTTCTGAGACCCAGTACTTC. Translated, it gives CASSKYTGSPSETQYF.

This chain links TRBV4-2 with TRBJ2-7, with TRBD2 matching over 7 bases. Germline trimming cut 4 bases from V and 0 bases from J; bases unmatched to any gene: 9. This CDR3 contains 16 residues. Germline V gene data show CDR1 as LGHNA and CDR2 as YNFKEQ. The CDR3 loop is CASSPVGGRDSYEQYF. In DNA, the CDR3 is TGTGCCAGCAGCCCGGTAGGAGGGAGGGACTCCTACGAGCAGTACTTC.

This chain connects TRBV2 to TRBJ1-2; 8 nucleotides match TRBD1. Germline V gene sequence: CDR1 SNHLY, CDR2 FYNNEI. This CDR3 comprises 12 residues. J was trimmed by 4 bases and V by 10 bases; bases with no gene match: 5. The CDR3 DNA follows: TGTGCCACGGACAGGGACCTCTATGGCTACACCTTC. Amino acids: CATDRDLYGYTF.

The chain combines TRBV9 with TRBJ1-4; D is possibly TRBD1 (6 bases). The germline CDR1 and CDR2 sequences are SGDLS and YYNGEE. The CDR3 has 15 amino acids. Trimming cost V 4 bases and J 3 bases, with 13 bases left between them. The CDR3 loop reads CASSSRGLANEKLFF. CDR3 coding DNA: TGTGCCAGCAGCTCCAGGGGTCTCGCTAATGAAAAACTGTTTTTT.

The V and J genes are TRBV20-1 and TRBJ1-4; TRBD1 agrees at 9 bases. Losses at the gene ends were 7 bases for V and 5 bases for J; bases not matched to a gene: 5. Germline V gives CDR1 DFQATT, CDR2 SNEGSKA (reference sequence). There are 13 residues in the CDR3. In DNA, the CDR3 is TGCAGTGGACAGGGGGGGCTCAATGAAAAACTGTTTTTT. Its protein is CSGQGGLNEKLFF.

J is TRBJ1-2 and V is TRBV7-2, with D maybe TRBD1 (5 bases). The CDR3 length is 15 residues. Trimming pared 1 base from V and 4 bases from J, leaving 13 bases between. In germline, CDR1 is SGHTA, CDR2 FQGNSA. CDR3 DNA: TGTGCCAGCAGCTTAGTTGCAGGGCCCATCTATGGCTACACCTTC. Protein: CASSLVAGPIYGYTF.

The V call is TRBV12-3 or TRBV12-4, the J call TRBJ2-5; 12 nucleotides agree with TRBD2. The J call may be incorrect, as the DNA end agrees better with TRBJ2-1. There are 15 residues in the CDR3. CDR3 amino acids: CASIPLAGGPNEQFF. DNA for the CDR3: TGTGCCAGCATCCCTCTAGCGGGGGGGCCAAACGAGCAGTTCTTC.

This clone showed up just a few times. The chain joins TRBV6-4 to TRBJ2-2; a weak D match, TRBD2 (5 bases). Trimming removed 0 bases from V and 2 bases from J, with 7 bases in between. Germline CDR1 is MRHNA and CDR2 is SNTAGT. This CDR3 region has 15 residues. The CDR3 nucleotides are TGTGCCAGCAGTGACTCGAGCGGTAACACCGGGGAGCTGTTTTTT. It codes for CASSDSSGNTGELFF.

The chain combines TRBV20-1 with TRBJ2-7, with 8 positions matching TRBD2. CDR1 DFQATT and CDR2 SNEGSKA come from the germline V gene (reference sequence). V lost 6 bases, J lost 7 bases, and 11 bases stayed unmatched. The CDR3 sequence is 13 residues long. The CDR3 sequence: CSAHGLTGGEQYF. The DNA of the CDR3 is TGCAGTGCCCACGGACTAACGGGAGGGGAGCAGTACTTC.

The CDR3 bases are TGCAGTGCTAGACCCGCTGAGAGGGGCCTTAGGGAGCAGTTCTTC. It yields the protein CSARPAERGLREQFF. The chain joins TRBV20-1 to TRBJ2-1; D tentatively reads TRBD1 or TRBD2 (5 bases each). The ends were cut back, 2 bases at V and 10 bases at J, with 21 bases in the middle. This CDR3 region has 15 residues. The germline CDR1 and CDR2 sequences are DFQATT and SNEGSKA (reference sequence).

V is TRBV4-2 and J is TRBJ1-2; TRBD1 matches at 7 bases. V shed 6 bases, J shed 6 bases, and the junction held 4 bases outside the gene matches. Germline V gene sequence: CDR1 LGHNA, CDR2 YNFKEQ. The CDR3 extends over 12 amino acids. DNA of the CDR3: TGTGCCAGCAGGCGACAGGGAAATGGCTACACCTTC. It translates to CASRRQGNGYTF.

The chain has TRBV28 and TRBJ1-6; 9 bases map to TRBD1. CDR1 is MDHEN, CDR2 SYDVKM, per germline. The CDR3 is 16 residues long. V lost 2 bases and J lost 3; bases outside the gene matches: 2. The CDR3 loop reads CASSLTGGLYNSPLHF. In nucleotides, the CDR3 is TGTGCCAGCAGTTTAACAGGGGGCCTCTATAATTCACCCCTCCACTTT. Complete variable domain (other parts from reference TRBV28 and TRBJ1-6): DVKVTQSSRYLVKRTGEKVFLECVQDMDHENMFWYRQDPGLGLRLIYFSYDVKMKEKGDIPEGYSVSREKKERFSLILESASTNQTSMYLCASSLTGGLYNSPLHFGNGTRLTVT.

Judged by abundance, this clone is medium-sized. The CDR3 spells CSVEPLATAINEQFF. The CDR3 nucleotides are TGCAGTGTCGAACCCCTAGCGACTGCAATCAATGAGCAGTTCTTC. V and J are TRBV20-1 and TRBJ2-1, with a tentative D call TRBD2 (6 bases). The V gene lost 7 bases and the J gene lost 6 bases, with 22 bases spanning the gap. The CDR3 contains 15 residues. Germline CDR1 DFQATT, CDR2 SNEGSKA (reference sequence).

This clone has just one count. The chain recombines TRBV30 with TRBJ1-1; D remains ambiguous. CDR3 length equals 12 residues. The V gene lost 4 bases and the J gene lost 1 base, with 7 bases spanning the gap. Germline V lookup: CDR1 GTSNPN, CDR2 SVGIG (reference sequence). The CDR3 DNA reads TGTGCCTGGAATCGAGGGAACACTGAAGCTTTCTTT. Its translation is CAWNRGNTEAFF.

The CDR3 sequence: CASSLAQGLFYEQYF. Written as DNA, the CDR3 is TGCGCCAGCAGCTTGGCTCAGGGACTGTTCTACGAGCAGTACTTC. The gene calls are TRBV5-1 and TRBJ2-7; the D gene is possibly TRBD2 (6 bases). This CDR3 has 15 residues. V was clipped by 0 bases and J by 3 bases, with 13 bases between them. Looked up from germline, CDR1 is SGHRS and CDR2 is YFSETQ.

The chain couples TRBV19 to TRBJ1-5; 9 positions match TRBD1. After removal of 1 base from V and 14 bases from J, the junction contained 3 bases not matched to a gene. Germline loops: CDR1 LNHDA, CDR2 SQIVND (reference sequence). CDR3 size: 12 residues. The CDR3 protein is CASSIVGQGKHF. Here the CDR3 DNA reads TGTGCCAGTAGTATAGTTGGACAGGGGAAGCATTTT.

The sample holds a few counts of this clone. This chain links TRBV6-4 with TRBJ1-6; D gene unclear. Per the germline V gene, CDR1 is MRHNA and CDR2 is SNTAGT. The V gene lost 1 base and the J gene lost 7 bases, with 5 bases spanning the gap. The CDR3 loop spans 13 amino acids. CDR3 nucleotide sequence: TGTGCCAGCAGTGACTGGCCGAATTCACCCCTCCACTTT. It encodes CASSDWPNSPLHF.

Here the CDR3 DNA reads TGCAGTGCTCCGCGACAGGGGGTGGATCAGCCCCAGCATTTT. Encoded protein: CSAPRQGVDQPQHF. V usage is TRBV20-1 and J usage is TRBJ1-5; 9 bases match TRBD1. Germline V gene sequence: CDR1 DFQATT, CDR2 SNEGSKA (reference sequence). The V gene end was trimmed by 5 bases and the J gene end by 5 bases; junction bases not matched to a gene: 7. The CDR3 consists of 14 residues.

This clone was seen only once. The rearrangement joins TRBV11-2 to TRBJ1-6; D unresolved. In germline, CDR1 is SGHAT, CDR2 FQNNGV. The CDR3 is 15 residues long. The germline V and J ends were trimmed by 6 bases and 0 bases, with 9 bases remaining between them. The CDR3 here is CASRTHSSYNSPLHF. Here the CDR3 DNA reads TGTGCCAGCAGGACCCATAGCTCCTATAATTCACCCCTCCACTTT.